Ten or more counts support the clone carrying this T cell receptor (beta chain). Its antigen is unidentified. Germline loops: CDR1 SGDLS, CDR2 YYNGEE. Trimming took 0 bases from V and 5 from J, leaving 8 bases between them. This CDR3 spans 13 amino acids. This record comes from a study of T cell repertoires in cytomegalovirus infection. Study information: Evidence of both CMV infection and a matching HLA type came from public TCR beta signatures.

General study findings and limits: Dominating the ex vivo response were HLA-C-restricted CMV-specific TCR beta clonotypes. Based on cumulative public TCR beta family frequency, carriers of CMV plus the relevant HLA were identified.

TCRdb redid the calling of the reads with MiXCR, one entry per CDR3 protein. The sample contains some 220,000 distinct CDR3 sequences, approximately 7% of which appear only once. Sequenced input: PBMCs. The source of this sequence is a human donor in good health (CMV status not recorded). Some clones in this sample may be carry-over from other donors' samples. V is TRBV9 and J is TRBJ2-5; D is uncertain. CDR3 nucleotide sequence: TGTGCCAGCAGCGTAGAAAAAGCTGAGACCCAGTACTTC. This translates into CASSVEKAETQYF.